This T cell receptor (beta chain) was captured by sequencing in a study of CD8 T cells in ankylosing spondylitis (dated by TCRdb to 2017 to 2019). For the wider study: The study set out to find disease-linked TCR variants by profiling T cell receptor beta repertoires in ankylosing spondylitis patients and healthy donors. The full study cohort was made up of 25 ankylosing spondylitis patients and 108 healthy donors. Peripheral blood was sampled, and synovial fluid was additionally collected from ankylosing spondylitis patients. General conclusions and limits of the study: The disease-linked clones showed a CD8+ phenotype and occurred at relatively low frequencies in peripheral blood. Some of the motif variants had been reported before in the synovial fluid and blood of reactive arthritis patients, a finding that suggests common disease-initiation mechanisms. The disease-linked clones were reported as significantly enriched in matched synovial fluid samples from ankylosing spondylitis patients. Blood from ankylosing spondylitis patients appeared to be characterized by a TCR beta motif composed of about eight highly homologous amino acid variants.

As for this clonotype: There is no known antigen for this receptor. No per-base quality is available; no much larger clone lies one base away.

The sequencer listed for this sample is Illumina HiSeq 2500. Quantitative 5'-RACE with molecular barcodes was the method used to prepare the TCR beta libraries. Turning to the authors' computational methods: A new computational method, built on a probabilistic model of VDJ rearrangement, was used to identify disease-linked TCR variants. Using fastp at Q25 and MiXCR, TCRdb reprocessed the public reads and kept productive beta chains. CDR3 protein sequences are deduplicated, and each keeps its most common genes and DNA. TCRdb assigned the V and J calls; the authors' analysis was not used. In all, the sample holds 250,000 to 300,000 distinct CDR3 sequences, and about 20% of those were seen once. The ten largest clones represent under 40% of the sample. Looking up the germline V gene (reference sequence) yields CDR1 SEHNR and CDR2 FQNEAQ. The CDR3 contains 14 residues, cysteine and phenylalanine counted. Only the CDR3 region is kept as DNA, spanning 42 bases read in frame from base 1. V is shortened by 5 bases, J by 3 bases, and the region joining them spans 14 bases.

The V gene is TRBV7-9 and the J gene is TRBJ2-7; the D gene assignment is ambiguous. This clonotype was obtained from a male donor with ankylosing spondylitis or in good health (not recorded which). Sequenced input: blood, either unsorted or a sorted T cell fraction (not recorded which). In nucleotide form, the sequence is TGTGCCAGCAGCACGGGCCTTGGGGTCTACGAGCAGTACTTC. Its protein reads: CASSTGLGVYEQYF.